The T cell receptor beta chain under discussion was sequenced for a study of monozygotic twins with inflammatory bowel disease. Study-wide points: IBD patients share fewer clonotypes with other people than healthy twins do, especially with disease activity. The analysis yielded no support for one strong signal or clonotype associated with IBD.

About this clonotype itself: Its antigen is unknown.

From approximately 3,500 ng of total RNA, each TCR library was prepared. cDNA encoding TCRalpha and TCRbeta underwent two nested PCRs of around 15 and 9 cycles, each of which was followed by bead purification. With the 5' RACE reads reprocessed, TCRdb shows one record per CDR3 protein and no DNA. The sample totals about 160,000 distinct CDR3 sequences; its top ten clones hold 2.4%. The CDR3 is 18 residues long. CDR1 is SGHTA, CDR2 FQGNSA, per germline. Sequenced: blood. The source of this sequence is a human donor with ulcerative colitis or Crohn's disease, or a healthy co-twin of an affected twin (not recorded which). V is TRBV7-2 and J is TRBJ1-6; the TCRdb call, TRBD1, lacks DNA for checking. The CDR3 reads CASSLAVSGVRWNSPLHF.